This is a list of T cell receptor beta chains from one sample in a study of OX40 agonist ivuxolimab in advanced cancers. The protocol was immunoSEQ multiplex PCR, while the TCRdb copy is restricted to in-frame clones and leaves out a portion. The data contain roughly 30,000 clones, approximately 90% of them singletons. The input for sequencing was CD4+ or CD8+ T cells sorted from blood, taken in a trial of the OX40 agonist ivuxolimab. These receptors all come from an adult with an advanced solid tumor such as melanoma, head and neck, liver or kidney cancer. The CDR3 runs from the conserved cysteine through the conserved F or W. The D gene is left open where the match is weak. The listing skips clone size in some rows; elsewhere it reads once, few, many or a size class.

>TRBD1|once|16|TRBV7-9|TRBJ1-5
TGTGCCAGCAGCGGTACAGGGGGCATTGGCAATCAGCCCCAGCATTTT
CASSGTGGIGNQPQHF
>TRBD1|NA|14|TRBV25-1|TRBJ2-4
TGTGCCAGCAGTACCGGGACAGGGTTGGACATTCAGTACTTC
CASSTGTGLDIQYF
>NA|NA|15|TRBV4-1|TRBJ2-1
TGCGCCAGCAGCCAAGTTCTGACGGCCGACAATGAGCAGTTCTTC
CASSQVLTADNEQFF
>NA|once|15|TRBV4-1|TRBJ1-3
TGCGCCAGCAGCCAAGACCCAGGGACAGGAAACACCATATATTTT
CASSQDPGTGNTIYF
>TRBD1|NA|11|TRBV20-1|TRBJ1-1
TGCAGTGCCGAAGGGGGCGGTGAAGCTTTCTTT
CSAEGGGEAFF
>TRBD2|few|16|TRBV5-1|TRBJ2-3
TGCGCCAGCAGCTTGCGAGCGGGGGGATTCACAGATACGCAGTATTTT
CASSLRAGGFTDTQYF
>NA|NA|15|TRBV7-9|TRBJ2-7
TGTGCCAGCAGCTTAGATTCTCCCACCTACTACGAGCAGTACTTC
CASSLDSPTYYEQYF
>NA|NA|12|TRBV27|TRBJ2-2
TGTGCCAGCAGTTTTGGTTCTGGGGAGCTGTTTTTT
CASSFGSGELFF
>TRBD1|NA|14|TRBV11-3|TRBJ1-1
TGTGCCAGCAGCCGGGACAGGTTGAACACTGAAGCTTTCTTT
CASSRDRLNTEAFF
>TRBD1|NA|13|TRBV15|TRBJ2-2
TGTGCCACAGCGACAGGGGGGTTCGGGGAGCTGTTTTTT
CATATGGFGELFF
>TRBD1|NA|14|TRBV7-9|TRBJ2-7
TGTGCCAGCAGCTTAGACAGGGGGCCCCACGAGCAGTACTTC
CASSLDRGPHEQYF
>TRBD2|NA|12|TRBV29-1|TRBJ2-7
TGCAGCGTTGGGGTTGGGGGGGGCGAGCAGTACTTC
CSVGVGGGEQYF
>NA|once|14|TRBV2|TRBJ1-1
TGTGCCAGCAGCGACATCGACGGGGATGAAGCGGCTTTCTTT
CASSDIDGDEAAFF
>TRBD1|NA|13|TRBV29-1|TRBJ1-2
TGCAGCGTTGAGGACAGGGCTTTTTATGGCTACACCTTC
CSVEDRAFYGYTF
>NA|NA|14|TRBV30|TRBJ2-1
TGTGCCTGGAGTGCTGATTCGGGATACAATGAGCAGTTCTTC
CAWSADSGYNEQFF
>NA|NA|14|TRBV5-6|TRBJ2-1
TGTGCCAGCAGTGACGGCAGCTCCTACAATGAGCAGTTCTTC
CASSDGSSYNEQFF
>TRBD1|NA|17|TRBV4-1|TRBJ1-1
TGCGCCAGCAGCCAAGAATTACCGGGACAGGGCCGGACTGAAGCTTTCTTT
CASSQELPGQGRTEAFF